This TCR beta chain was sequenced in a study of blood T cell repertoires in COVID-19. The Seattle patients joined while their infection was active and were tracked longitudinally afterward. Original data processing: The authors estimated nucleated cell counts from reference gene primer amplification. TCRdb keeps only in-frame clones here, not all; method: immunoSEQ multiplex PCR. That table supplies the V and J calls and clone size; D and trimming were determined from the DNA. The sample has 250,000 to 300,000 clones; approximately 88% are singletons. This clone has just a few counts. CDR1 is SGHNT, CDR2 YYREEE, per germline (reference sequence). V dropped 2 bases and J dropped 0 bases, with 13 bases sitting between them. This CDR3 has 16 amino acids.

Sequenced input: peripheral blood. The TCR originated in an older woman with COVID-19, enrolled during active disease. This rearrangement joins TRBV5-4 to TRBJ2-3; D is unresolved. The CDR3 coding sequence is TGTGCCAGCAGCTTAGCAGGCAAATCTAGCACAGATACGCAGTATTTT. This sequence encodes CASSLAGKSSTDTQYF.